These 32 T cell receptor beta chains were sequenced from one sample in a study of cytomegalovirus exposure and HLA in healthy donors. PCR amplification relied on 60 Vbeta primers (plus 13 Jbeta primers). Sequenced by immunoSEQ multiplex PCR; TCRdb stores in-frame clones only, minus some. The sample has roughly 120,000 clones, 70% to 80% seen once. The sequenced material came from PBMCs. The source of these receptors is a woman in her thirties or forties in good health and CMV-seropositive.

The gene calls are TRBV6-1 and TRBJ1-2; D gene unclear. Germline loops: CDR1 MNHNS, CDR2 SASEGT. The CDR3 length is 15 residues. The ends were cut back, 5 bases at V and 4 bases at J, with 17 bases in the middle. The CDR3 nucleotides are TGTGCCAGCAGTTCCGAATATCGGACTTCCTATGGCTACACCTTC. This encodes CASSSEYRTSYGYTF.

J is TRBJ1-4 and V is TRBV9, with 11 nucleotides matching TRBD1. Germline lookup yields CDR1 SGDLS and CDR2 YYNGEE. Losses at the gene ends were 4 bases for V and 7 bases for J; bases not matched to a gene: 3. The CDR3 contains 14 residues. This CDR3 is CASSRDRGIEKLFF. CDR3 in DNA: TGTGCCAGCAGCCGGGACAGGGGGATTGAAAAACTGTTTTTT.

The rearrangement uses TRBV2 and TRBJ2-1; 12 nucleotides agree with TRBD2. The V gene's germline CDR1 is SNHLY and CDR2 FYNNEI. The V segment lost 5 bases and the J segment 5 bases; nucleotides outside the gene matches: 4. The CDR3 consists of 15 residues. This CDR3 reads CASSRLAGVDNEQFF. The CDR3 region has the DNA TGTGCCAGCAGTAGACTAGCGGGAGTTGACAATGAGCAGTTCTTC.

The genes are TRBV5-1 and TRBJ2-1; D is possibly TRBD1 (6 bases). The CDR3 extends over 12 amino acids. Germline V CDR1 and CDR2: SGHRS, YFSETQ. V lost 4 bases, J lost 14 bases, and 16 bases lay in between. CDR3 region: CASSTLRTEKFF. The CDR3 bases are TGCGCCAGCAGCACGTTGAGGACAGAAAAGTTCTTC.

The chain carries TRBV5-1 and TRBJ1-3; 8 positions agree with TRBD1. After removal of 4 bases from V and 0 bases from J, the junction contained 6 bases not matched to a gene. This CDR3 spans 16 amino acids. From germline, CDR1 is SGHRS and CDR2 YFSETQ. The chain's CDR3 is CASSEGTGPSGNTIYF. Written as DNA, the CDR3 is TGCGCCAGCAGCGAGGGGACAGGTCCCTCTGGAAACACCATATATTTT.

This clone came up a few times. The chain combines TRBV4-3 with TRBJ1-2; the D gene is possibly TRBD1 (6 bases). V lost 1 base, J lost 6 bases, and 15 bases lay in between. CDR3 length equals 15 residues. CDR1 is LGHNA, CDR2 YSLEER, per germline. The CDR3 DNA reads TGCGCCAGCAGCCAAGGCTATACAGGGTCCAATGGCTACACCTTC. As protein: CASSQGYTGSNGYTF.

This clone was observed a few times. The chain employs TRBV5-6 and TRBJ1-2, with 7 bases identical to TRBD1. The V and J ends lost 3 bases and 7 bases, in that order; junction bases with no gene match: 6. The V gene's germline CDR1 is SGHDT and CDR2 YYEEEE. This CDR3 is 13 amino acids long. CDR3 loop: CASSSETGFGYTF. CDR3 coding DNA: TGTGCCAGCAGCTCGGAGACAGGGTTTGGCTACACCTTC.

This clone has more than one count but fewer than ten. One end of the junction is discordant with germline, which a read error may explain. The chain is built from TRBV30 and TRBJ1-1; D uncertain. The CDR3 length is 17 residues. Germline CDR1 is GTSNPN and CDR2 is SVGIG (reference sequence). The CDR3 DNA reads TGTGCCTGGAGTGTAGGAAGAAGGGCTCTTGAGGGCACTCAAGCTTTCTTT. Translation gives CAWSVGRRALEGTQAFF.

This chain links TRBV2 with TRBJ2-7; 7 bases map to TRBD1. With V trimmed by 5 bases and J by 1 base, 5 bases remained unmatched. From germline, CDR1 is SNHLY and CDR2 FYNNEI. The CDR3 extends over 14 amino acids. CDR3 in DNA: TGTGCCAGCAGTTATGACAGGGCTTCCTACGAGCAGTACTTC. Residues: CASSYDRASYEQYF.

This chain uses TRBV4-1 with TRBJ2-3; D possibly corresponds to TRBD2 (5 bases). Germline assignment: CDR1 MGHRA and CDR2 YSYEKL. The CDR3 has 17 amino acids. V was pared by 2 bases and J by 0 bases, with 15 bases between. The DNA for the CDR3 is TGCGCCAGCAGCCAACACCAGGCGGGTGCCAGCACAGATACGCAGTATTTT. This sequence encodes CASSQHQAGASTDTQYF.

The V gene is TRBV19, the J gene TRBJ1-3; D uncertain. The CDR3 loop spans 15 amino acids. V lost 10 bases, J lost 0 bases, and 16 bases lay in between. Germline V gene sequence: CDR1 LNHDA, CDR2 SQIVND (reference sequence). The CDR3 DNA reads TGTGCCACGTCGCGAGCGGGCAGCTCTGGAAACACCATATATTTT. It yields the protein CATSRAGSSGNTIYF.

The chain couples TRBV5-1 to TRBJ1-4; 11 bases are shared with TRBD1. Trimming removed 3 bases from V and 8 bases from J; junction bases left unmatched: 12. There are 17 residues in the CDR3. The V gene's germline CDR1 is SGHRS and CDR2 YFSETQ. Here the CDR3 DNA reads TGCGCCAGCAGCTCCTTTGCGACGGGACAGGGGGGAGAAAAACTGTTTTTT. It yields the protein CASSSFATGQGGEKLFF.

This rearrangement joins TRBV5-1 to TRBJ1-2; TRBD1 matches 10 bases. This CDR3 contains 16 residues. In germline, CDR1 is SGHRS, CDR2 YFSETQ. V gave up 4 bases and J gave up 3 bases; unmatched junction bases: 9. CDR3 DNA: TGCGCCAGCAGCCTGGACAGGGGGAGGAGGGACTATGGCTACACCTTC. It yields the protein CASSLDRGRRDYGYTF.

This rearrangement joins TRBV6-1 to TRBJ2-7, with D possibly matching TRBD2 (6 bases). The CDR3 sequence is 14 residues long. V was shortened by 7 bases and J by 7 bases, with 20 bases between the two germline ends. CDR1 is MNHNS, CDR2 SASEGT, per germline. CDR3 bases: TGTGCCAGCATTTTAACGGGTAGCGGACGGGAGCAGTACTTC. This encodes CASILTGSGREQYF.

The chain has TRBV19 and TRBJ1-5; 8 nucleotides align to TRBD1. CDR1 and CDR2 from the germline V gene are LNHDA and SQIVND (reference sequence). Trimming took 3 bases from V and 2 from J; bases not matched to a gene: 9. There are 17 residues in the CDR3. In DNA form, the CDR3 reads TGTGCCAGTAGTATCCTGGACAGGGTATCAGGCAATCAGCCCCAGCATTTT. Amino acids: CASSILDRVSGNQPQHF. The full variable domain, its missing parts supplied by reference TRBV19 and TRBJ1-5, is DGGITQSPKYLFRKEGQNVTLSCEQNLNHDAMYWYRQDPGQGLRLIYYSQIVNDFQKGDIAEGYSVSREKKESFPLTVTSAQKNPTAFYLCASSILDRVSGNQPQHFGDGTRLSIL.

This chain links TRBV2 with TRBJ2-3, with 11 bases aligning to TRBD2. Trimming at V came to 6 bases and at J to 2 bases, leaving 4 bases not matched to a gene. Germline V gene sequence: CDR1 SNHLY, CDR2 FYNNEI. The CDR3 consists of 15 residues. This CDR3 is CASSPTSGATDTQYF. The CDR3 nucleotides are TGTGCCAGCAGCCCGACTAGCGGGGCCACAGATACGCAGTATTTT.

The chain is built from TRBV4-1 and TRBJ1-1, with 11 bases identical to TRBD1. CDR1 is MGHRA, CDR2 YSYEKL, per germline. Losses at the gene ends were 2 bases for V and 5 bases for J; bases not matched to a gene: 4. The CDR3 covers 15 residues. CDR3 nucleotides: TGCGCCAGCAGCCAAATGGGACAGGGGGATACTGAAGCTTTCTTT. It specifies CASSQMGQGDTEAFF.

The chain employs TRBV18 and TRBJ2-5; 7 nucleotides match TRBD2. The CDR3 runs 15 residues. Trimming took 0 bases from V and 5 from J; bases not matched to a gene: 6. Germline assignment: CDR1 KGHSH and CDR2 LQKENI. CDR3 loop: CASSPPGFGRETQYF. The CDR3, as DNA: TGTGCCAGCTCACCACCGGGTTTCGGGAGGGAGACCCAGTACTTC.

The rearrangement uses TRBV4-2 and TRBJ2-3, with 14 bases lining up with TRBD2. Germline lookup yields CDR1 LGHNA and CDR2 YNFKEQ. There are 18 residues in the CDR3. The J segment lost 3 bases and the V segment lost 4 bases, leaving 9 bases of the junction unmatched. CDR3 in amino acids: CASSRGTSGSVRTDTQYF. The CDR3 bases are TGTGCCAGCAGCCGCGGGACTAGCGGGAGTGTAAGGACAGATACGCAGTATTTT.

This chain connects TRBV6-5 to TRBJ2-7; 9 positions agree with TRBD1. The CDR3 length is 15 residues. Germline V gives CDR1 MNHEY, CDR2 SVGAGI. V gave up 6 bases and J gave up 3 bases; unmatched junction bases: 9. The CDR3 is CASSQTGGLIYEQYF. The CDR3 bases are TGTGCCAGCAGCCAGACAGGGGGATTAATCTACGAGCAGTACTTC.

This clone showed up just once. This rearrangement joins TRBV13 to TRBJ1-5; tentative D call: TRBD1 (6 bases). CDR1 PRHDT and CDR2 FYEKMQ come from the germline V gene (reference sequence). The CDR3 spans 17 residues. V was clipped by 5 bases and J by 6 bases, with 23 bases between them. DNA for the CDR3: TGTGCCAGCAGCCCCCCCTTATACAGGGATCATGGTCAGCCCCAGCATTTT. Its protein is CASSPPLYRDHGQPQHF.

The genes are TRBV30 and TRBJ2-7; 10 bases are shared with TRBD2. Germline assignment: CDR1 GTSNPN and CDR2 SVGIG (reference sequence). V trimming: 3 bases; J trimming: 3 bases; junction bases outside the gene matches: 8. The CDR3 spans 15 residues. The DNA of the CDR3 is TGTGCCTGGAGGTCCGGACTAGCGGCTTTCTACGAGCAGTACTTC. It yields the protein CAWRSGLAAFYEQYF.

The chain joins TRBV5-3 to TRBJ1-4, with TRBD1 matching 10 bases. TRBV5-3 is identified as an open reading frame with a role that is uncertain. This CDR3 is 15 amino acids long. V lost 2 bases, J lost 7 bases, and 5 bases stayed unmatched. DNA for the CDR3: TGTGCCAGAAGCTTTAGACAGGGGGCACGTGAAAAACTGTTTTTT. Its translation: CARSFRQGAREKLFF.

The CDR3 DNA reads TGCGCCAGCAGCTTGGTTAGCACCGGGGAGCTGTTTTTT. Its protein is CASSLVSTGELFF. The rearrangement links TRBV5-1 to TRBJ2-2; D not resolved. V lost 0 bases to trimming and J lost 4 bases, with 4 bases between them. There are 13 residues in the CDR3. From germline, CDR1 is SGHRS and CDR2 YFSETQ.

The CDR3 DNA reads TGTGCCAGCAGGAAACAGGGGGGCGATGGCTACACCTTC. It yields the protein CASRKQGGDGYTF. The chain couples TRBV2 to TRBJ1-2; 8 nucleotides agree with TRBD1. Germline V gene data show CDR1 as SNHLY and CDR2 as FYNNEI. The CDR3 spans 13 residues. Trimming at V came to 6 bases and at J to 6 bases, leaving 6 bases not matched to a gene. The entire variable domain, with the rest obtained from reference TRBV2 and TRBJ1-2, is as follows: EPEVTQTPSHQVTQMGQEVILRCVPISNHLYFYWYRQILGQKVEFLVSFYNNEISEKSEIFDDQFSVERPDGSNFTLKIRSTKLEDSAMYFCASRKQGGDGYTFGSGTRLTVV.

The rearrangement uses TRBV2 and TRBJ1-1, with D hard to call. This CDR3 contains 13 residues. V was clipped by 3 bases and J by 2 bases, with 7 bases between them. CDR1 is SNHLY and CDR2 is FYNNEI in the germline V gene. In DNA, the CDR3 is TGTGCCAGCAGTGACCAGACTAACACTGAAGCTTTCTTT. Its protein product is CASSDQTNTEAFF.

The gene calls are TRBV7-9 and TRBJ1-5, with D maybe TRBD1 (5 bases). Germline V CDR1 and CDR2: SEHNR, FQNEAQ (reference sequence). The CDR3 has 14 amino acids. Trimming pared 3 bases from V and 1 base from J, leaving 7 bases between. CDR3 DNA: TGTGCCAGCAGCTTTTCAGGGAGCAATCAGCCCCAGCATTTT. This codes for CASSFSGSNQPQHF. Together with reference TRBV7-9 and TRBJ1-5, the CDR3 gives the full variable domain: DTGVSQNPRHKITKRGQNVTFRCDPISEHNRLYWYRQTLGQGPEFLTYFQNEAQLEKSRLLSDRFSAERPKGSFSTLEIQRTEQGDSAMYLCASSFSGSNQPQHFGDGTRLSIL.

For this clone: Compared with germline, one end of the junction differs, possibly owing to a read error. The chain joins TRBV7-7 to TRBJ2-1; TRBD1 is a possible D gene (5 bases). The CDR3 sequence is 15 residues long. From germline, CDR1 is SSHAT and CDR2 FNYEAQ (reference sequence). As DNA, the CDR3 is TGTGCTAGCAGCCGCAGCAGGGCAGCTAACAATGAGCAGTTCTTC. As protein: CASSRSRAANNEQFF.

CDR3 in DNA: TGTGCCAGCATAGCGGCCGCTACACCTCGTTCTGGCTACACCTTC. Its protein product is CASIAAATPRSGYTF. J is TRBJ1-2 and V is TRBV2; D is unresolved. CDR3 length equals 15 residues. CDR1 and CDR2 (germline): SNHLY, FYNNEI. Trimming shortened V by 7 bases and J by 7 bases, and 22 bases separated the two germline ends.

The rearrangement links TRBV9 to TRBJ1-6, with a tentative D call TRBD1 (6 bases). The CDR3 extends over 15 amino acids. Germline V gene data show CDR1 as SGDLS and CDR2 as YYNGEE. The V end lost 6 bases, the J end lost 7 bases, and 17 bases lay between the germline ends. The CDR3 sequence: CASTLTQGRNSPLHF. CDR3 nucleotides: TGTGCCAGCACGTTGACACAGGGCCGAAATTCACCCCTCCACTTT.

The chain joins TRBV18 to TRBJ1-1; 7 nucleotides line up with TRBD1. The germline CDR1 and CDR2 sequences are KGHSH and LQKENI. This CDR3 has 13 residues. V shed 8 bases, J shed 7 bases, and the junction held 10 bases outside the gene matches. CDR3 protein: CASQDYGDSEAFF. CDR3 bases: TGTGCCAGCCAAGATTACGGGGACAGTGAAGCTTTCTTT.

The chain uses TRBV18 and TRBJ1-4; the match to TRBD1 covers 8 bases. The CDR3 loop spans 20 amino acids. With V trimmed by 2 bases and J by 3 bases, 17 bases remained unmatched. Germline V gene lookup returns CDR1 KGHSH and CDR2 LQKENI. The CDR3 DNA reads TGTGCCAGCTCACCAGACCGGGACAGGTCTCCCGGCGTAGCTAATGAAAAACTGTTTTTT. As protein: CASSPDRDRSPGVANEKLFF.